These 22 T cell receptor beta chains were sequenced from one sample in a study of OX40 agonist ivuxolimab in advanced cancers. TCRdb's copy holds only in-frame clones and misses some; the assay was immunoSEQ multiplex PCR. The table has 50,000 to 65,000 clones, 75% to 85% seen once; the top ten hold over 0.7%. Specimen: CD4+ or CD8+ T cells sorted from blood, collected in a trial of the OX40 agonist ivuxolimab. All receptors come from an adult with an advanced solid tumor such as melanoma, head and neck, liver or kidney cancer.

DNA for the CDR3: TGTGCCAGCAGCCCCGACAGAGAGAACACCGGGGAGCTGTTTTTT. Amino acid sequence: CASSPDRENTGELFF. The genes are TRBV6-5 and TRBJ2-2; D may be TRBD1 (5 bases). This CDR3 is 15 amino acids long. Germline CDR1 MNHEY, CDR2 SVGAGI. The ends were cut back, 6 bases at V and 1 base at J, with 12 bases in the middle.

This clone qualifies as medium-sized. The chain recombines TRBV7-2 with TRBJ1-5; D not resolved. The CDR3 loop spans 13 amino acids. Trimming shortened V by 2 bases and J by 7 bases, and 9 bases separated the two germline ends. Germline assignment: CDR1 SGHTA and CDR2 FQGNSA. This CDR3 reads CASSLSGSQPQHF. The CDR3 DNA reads TGTGCCAGCAGCTTAAGTGGGTCACAGCCCCAGCATTTT.

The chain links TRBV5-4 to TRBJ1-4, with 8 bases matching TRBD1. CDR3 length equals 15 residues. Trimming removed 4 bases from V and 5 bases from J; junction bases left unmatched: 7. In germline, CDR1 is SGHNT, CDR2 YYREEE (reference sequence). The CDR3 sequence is CASSPETGGNEKLFF. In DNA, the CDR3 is TGTGCCAGCAGCCCGGAAACAGGGGGGAATGAAAAACTGTTTTTT.

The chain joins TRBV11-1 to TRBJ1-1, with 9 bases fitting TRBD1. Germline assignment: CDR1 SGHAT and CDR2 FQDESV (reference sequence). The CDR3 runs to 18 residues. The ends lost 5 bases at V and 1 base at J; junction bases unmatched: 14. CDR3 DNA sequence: TGTGCCAGCAGCGGGACAACAGGGGGCAAATCTACGAACACTGAAGCTTTCTTT. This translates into CASSGTTGGKSTNTEAFF.

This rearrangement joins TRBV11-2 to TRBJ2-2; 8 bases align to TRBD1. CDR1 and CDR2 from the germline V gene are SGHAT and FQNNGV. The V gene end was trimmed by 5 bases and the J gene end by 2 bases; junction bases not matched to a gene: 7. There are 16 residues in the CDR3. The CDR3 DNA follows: TGTGCCAGCAGCGTTATCAGGGGGCTTAACACCGGGGAGCTGTTTTTT. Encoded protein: CASSVIRGLNTGELFF.

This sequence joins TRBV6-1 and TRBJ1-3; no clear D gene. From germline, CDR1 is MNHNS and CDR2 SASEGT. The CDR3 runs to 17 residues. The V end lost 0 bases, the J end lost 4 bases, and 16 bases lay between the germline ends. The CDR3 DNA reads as TGTGCCAGCAGTGAAGCGCCGACCGGAGCAACAGGAAACACCATATATTTT. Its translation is CASSEAPTGATGNTIYF.

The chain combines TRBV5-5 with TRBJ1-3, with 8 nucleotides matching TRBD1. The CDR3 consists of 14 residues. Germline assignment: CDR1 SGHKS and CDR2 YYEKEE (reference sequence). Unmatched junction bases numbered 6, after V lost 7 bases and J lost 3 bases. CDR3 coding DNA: TGTGCCAGCTTTCCGGACAGGGTTGGAAACACCATATATTTT. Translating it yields CASFPDRVGNTIYF. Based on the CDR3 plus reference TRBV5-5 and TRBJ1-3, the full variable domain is DAGVTQSPTHLIKTRGQQVTLRCSPISGHKSVSWYQQVLGQGPQFIFQYYEKEERGRGNFPDRFSARQFPNYSSELNVNALLLGDSALYLCASFPDRVGNTIYFGEGSWLTVV.

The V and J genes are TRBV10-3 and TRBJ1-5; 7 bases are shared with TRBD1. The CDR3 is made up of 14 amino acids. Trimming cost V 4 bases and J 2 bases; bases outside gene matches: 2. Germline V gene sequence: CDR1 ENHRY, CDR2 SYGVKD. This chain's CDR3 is CAISADRGNQPQHF. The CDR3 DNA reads TGTGCCATCAGTGCCGACAGGGGCAATCAGCCCCAGCATTTT.

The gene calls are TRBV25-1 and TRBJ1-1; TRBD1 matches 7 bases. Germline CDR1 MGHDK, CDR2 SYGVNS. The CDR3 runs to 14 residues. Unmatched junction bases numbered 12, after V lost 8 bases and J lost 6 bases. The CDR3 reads CASVSTGTSAEAFF. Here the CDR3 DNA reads TGTGCCAGCGTTTCGACAGGGACCTCAGCTGAAGCTTTCTTT. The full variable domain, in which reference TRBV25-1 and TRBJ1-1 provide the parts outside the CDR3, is EADIYQTPRYLVIGTGKKITLECSQTMGHDKMYWYQQDPGMELHLIHYSYGVNSTEKGDLSSESTVSRIRTEHFPLTLESARPSHTSQYLCASVSTGTSAEAFFGQGTRLTVV.

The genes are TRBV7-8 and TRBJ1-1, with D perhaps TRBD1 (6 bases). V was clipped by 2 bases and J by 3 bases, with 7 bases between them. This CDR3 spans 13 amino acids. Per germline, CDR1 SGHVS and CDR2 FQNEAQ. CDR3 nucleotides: TGTGCCAGCAGCTTACGGACAGACACTGAAGCTTTCTTT. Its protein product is CASSLRTDTEAFF.

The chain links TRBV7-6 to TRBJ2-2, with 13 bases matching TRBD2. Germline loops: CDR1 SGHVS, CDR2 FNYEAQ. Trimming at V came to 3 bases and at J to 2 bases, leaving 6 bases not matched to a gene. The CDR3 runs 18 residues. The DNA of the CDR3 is TGTGCCAGCAGCTTGAGACTAGCGGGGGGAGAAAACACCGGGGAGCTGTTTTTT. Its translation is CASSLRLAGGENTGELFF.

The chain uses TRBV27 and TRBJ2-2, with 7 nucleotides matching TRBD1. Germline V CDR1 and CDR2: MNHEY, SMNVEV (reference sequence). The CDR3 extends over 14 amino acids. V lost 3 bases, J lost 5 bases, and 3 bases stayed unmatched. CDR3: CASSLPTGTGELFF. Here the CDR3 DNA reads TGTGCCAGCAGTTTGCCGACAGGGACCGGGGAGCTGTTTTTT.

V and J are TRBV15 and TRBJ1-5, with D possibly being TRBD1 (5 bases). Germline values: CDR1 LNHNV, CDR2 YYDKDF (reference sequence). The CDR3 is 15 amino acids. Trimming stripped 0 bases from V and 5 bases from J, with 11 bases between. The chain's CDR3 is CATSRDRGEHQPQHF. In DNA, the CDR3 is TGTGCCACCAGCAGAGATCGGGGGGAACATCAGCCCCAGCATTTT. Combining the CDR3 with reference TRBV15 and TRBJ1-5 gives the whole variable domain DAMVIQNPRYQVTQFGKPVTLSCSQTLNHNVMYWYQQKSSQAPKLLFHYYDKDFNNEADTPDNFQSRRPNTSFCFLDIRSPGLGDTAMYLCATSRDRGEHQPQHFGDGTRLSIL.

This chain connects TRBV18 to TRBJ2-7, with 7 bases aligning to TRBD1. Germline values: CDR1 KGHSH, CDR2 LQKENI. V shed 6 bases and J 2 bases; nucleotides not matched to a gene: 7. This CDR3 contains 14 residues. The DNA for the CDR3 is TGTGCCAGCTCCCCCGGACAGGTAACCTACGAGCAGTACTTC. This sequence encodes CASSPGQVTYEQYF.

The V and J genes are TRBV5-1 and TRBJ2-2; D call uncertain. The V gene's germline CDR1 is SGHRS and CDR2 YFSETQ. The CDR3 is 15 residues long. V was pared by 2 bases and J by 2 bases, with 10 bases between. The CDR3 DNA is TGCGCCAGCAGCTTAGGAGACGGTAACACCGGGGAGCTGTTTTTT. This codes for CASSLGDGNTGELFF. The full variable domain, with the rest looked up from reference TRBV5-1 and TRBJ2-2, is KAGVTQTPRYLIKTRGQQVTLSCSPISGHRSVSWYQQTPGQGLQFLFEYFSETQRNKGNFPGRFSGRQFSNSRSEMNVSTLELGDSALYLCASSLGDGNTGELFFGEGSRLTVL.

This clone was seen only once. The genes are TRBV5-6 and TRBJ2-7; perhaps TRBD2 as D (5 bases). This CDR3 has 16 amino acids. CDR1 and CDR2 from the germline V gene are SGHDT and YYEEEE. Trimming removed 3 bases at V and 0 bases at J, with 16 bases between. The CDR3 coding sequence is TGTGCCAGCAGCTACCGATCCCCGGGGATCTCCTACGAGCAGTACTTC. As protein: CASSYRSPGISYEQYF.

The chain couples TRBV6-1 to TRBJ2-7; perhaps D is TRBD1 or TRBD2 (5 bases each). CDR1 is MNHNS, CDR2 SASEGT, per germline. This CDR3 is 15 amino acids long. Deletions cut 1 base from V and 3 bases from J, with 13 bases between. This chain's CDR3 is CASSEGPGTNYEQYF. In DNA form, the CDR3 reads TGTGCCAGCAGTGAAGGACCCGGGACGAACTACGAGCAGTACTTC.

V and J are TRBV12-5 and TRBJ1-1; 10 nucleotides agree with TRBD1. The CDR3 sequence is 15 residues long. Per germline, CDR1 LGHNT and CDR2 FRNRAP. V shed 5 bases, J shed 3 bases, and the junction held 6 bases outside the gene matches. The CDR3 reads CASGPGQGKDTEAFF. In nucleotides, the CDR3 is TGTGCTAGTGGTCCGGGACAGGGGAAAGACACTGAAGCTTTCTTT.

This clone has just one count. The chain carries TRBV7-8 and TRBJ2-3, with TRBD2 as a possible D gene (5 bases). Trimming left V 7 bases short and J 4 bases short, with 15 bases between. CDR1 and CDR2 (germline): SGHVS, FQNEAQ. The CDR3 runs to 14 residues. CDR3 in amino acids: CASTDRWGADTQYF. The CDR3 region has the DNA TGTGCCAGCACCGACCGGTGGGGAGCAGATACGCAGTATTTT.

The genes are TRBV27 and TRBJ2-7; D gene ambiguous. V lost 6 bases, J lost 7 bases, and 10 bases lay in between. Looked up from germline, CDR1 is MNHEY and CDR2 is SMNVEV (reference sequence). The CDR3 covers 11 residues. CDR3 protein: CASRPREEQYF. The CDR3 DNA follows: TGTGCCAGCAGGCCTAGGGAAGAGCAGTACTTC.

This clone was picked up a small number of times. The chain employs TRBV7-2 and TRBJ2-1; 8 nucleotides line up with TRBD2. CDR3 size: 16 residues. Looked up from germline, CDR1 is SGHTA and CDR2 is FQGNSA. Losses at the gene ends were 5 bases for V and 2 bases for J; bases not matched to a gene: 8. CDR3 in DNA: TGTGCCAGCAGCCCCTCCGGAGCGGGGGCCTACAATGAGCAGTTCTTC. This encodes CASSPSGAGAYNEQFF.

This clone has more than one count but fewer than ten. The CDR3 DNA follows: TGTGCCAGCAGTATCGGACTTGAAACGCAGTATTTT. Residues: CASSIGLETQYF. The chain uses TRBV5-4 and TRBJ2-3, with TRBD2 as a possible D gene (5 bases). V was clipped by 5 bases and J by 9 bases, with 13 bases between them. Per the germline V gene, CDR1 is SGHNT and CDR2 is YYREEE (reference sequence). The CDR3 consists of 12 residues.